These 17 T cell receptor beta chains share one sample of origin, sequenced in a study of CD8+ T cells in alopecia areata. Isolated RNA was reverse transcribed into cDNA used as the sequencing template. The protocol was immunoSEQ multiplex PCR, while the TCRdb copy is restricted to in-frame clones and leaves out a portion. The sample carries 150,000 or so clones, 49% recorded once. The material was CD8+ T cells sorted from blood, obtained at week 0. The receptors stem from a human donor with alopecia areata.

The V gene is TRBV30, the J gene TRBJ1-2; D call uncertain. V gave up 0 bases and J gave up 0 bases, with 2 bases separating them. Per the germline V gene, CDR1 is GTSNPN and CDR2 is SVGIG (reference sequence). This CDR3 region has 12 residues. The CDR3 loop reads CAWSVANYGYTF. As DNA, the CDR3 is TGTGCCTGGAGTGTAGCTAACTATGGCTACACCTTC.

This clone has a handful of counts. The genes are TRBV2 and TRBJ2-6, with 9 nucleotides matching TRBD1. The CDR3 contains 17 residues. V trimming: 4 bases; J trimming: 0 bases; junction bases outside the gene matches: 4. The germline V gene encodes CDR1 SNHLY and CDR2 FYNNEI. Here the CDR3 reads CASSVQGALSGANVLTF. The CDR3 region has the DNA TGTGCCAGCAGTGTACAGGGGGCCCTCTCTGGGGCCAACGTCCTGACTTTC.

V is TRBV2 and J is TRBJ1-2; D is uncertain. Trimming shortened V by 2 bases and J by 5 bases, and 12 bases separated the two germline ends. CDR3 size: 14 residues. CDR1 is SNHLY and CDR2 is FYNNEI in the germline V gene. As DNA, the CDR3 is TGTGCCAGCAGTGAAAACAGTCCGGTGTATGGCTACACCTTC. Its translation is CASSENSPVYGYTF.

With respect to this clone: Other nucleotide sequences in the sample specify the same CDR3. CDR3 in DNA: TGTGCCAGCAGTTTCCTGGGGAGCAATCAGCCCCAGCATTTT. Its protein product is CASSFLGSNQPQHF. The rearrangement uses TRBV27 and TRBJ1-5; D uncertain. V lost 3 bases, J lost 1 base, and 7 bases lay in between. Germline V gene data show CDR1 as MNHEY and CDR2 as SMNVEV (reference sequence). The length of the CDR3 is 14 residues.

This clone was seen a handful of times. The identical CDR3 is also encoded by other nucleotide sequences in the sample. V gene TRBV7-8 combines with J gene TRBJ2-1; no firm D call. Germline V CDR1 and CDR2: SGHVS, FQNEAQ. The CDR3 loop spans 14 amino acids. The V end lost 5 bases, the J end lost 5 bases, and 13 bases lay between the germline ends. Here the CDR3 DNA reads TGTGCCAGCAGCCTTCCCCCGGGTGACAATGAGCAGTTCTTC. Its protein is CASSLPPGDNEQFF.

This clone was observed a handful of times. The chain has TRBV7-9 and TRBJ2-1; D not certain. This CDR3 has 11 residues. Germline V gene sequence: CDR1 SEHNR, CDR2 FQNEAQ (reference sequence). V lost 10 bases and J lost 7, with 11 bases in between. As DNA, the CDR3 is TGTGCCAACCGATTTGGTAATGAGCAGTTCTTC. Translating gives CANRFGNEQFF.

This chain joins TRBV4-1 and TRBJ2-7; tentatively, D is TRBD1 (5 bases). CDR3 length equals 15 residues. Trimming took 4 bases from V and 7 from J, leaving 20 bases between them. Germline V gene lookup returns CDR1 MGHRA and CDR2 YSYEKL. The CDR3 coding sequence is TGCGCCAGCAGCCTTTCCCGACAGCTAGGCGGTGAGCAGTACTTC. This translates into CASSLSRQLGGEQYF.

CDR3 DNA sequence: TGCGCCAGCAGCCAAGATCAGTGGGGGGGGTCCTACGAGCAGTACTTC. As protein: CASSQDQWGGSYEQYF. The rearrangement joins TRBV4-1 to TRBJ2-7; 7 bases align to TRBD2. The CDR3 has 16 amino acids. V gave up 0 bases and J gave up 1 base; unmatched junction bases: 6. Germline V gene data show CDR1 as MGHRA and CDR2 as YSYEKL.

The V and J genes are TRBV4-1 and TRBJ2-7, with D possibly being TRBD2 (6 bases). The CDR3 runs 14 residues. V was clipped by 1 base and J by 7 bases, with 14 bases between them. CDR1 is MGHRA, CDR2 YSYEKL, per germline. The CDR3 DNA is TGCGCCAGCAGCCAAGCGTCCCTCGGGAGAGAGCAGTACTTC. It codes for CASSQASLGREQYF.

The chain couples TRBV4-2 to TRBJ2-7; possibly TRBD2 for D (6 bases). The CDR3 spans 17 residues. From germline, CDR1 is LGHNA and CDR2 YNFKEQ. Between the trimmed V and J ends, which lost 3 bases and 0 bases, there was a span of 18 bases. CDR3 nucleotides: TGTGCCAGCAGCCACGCCACGGGACTCGAAAGCTCCTACGAGCAGTACTTC. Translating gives CASSHATGLESSYEQYF.

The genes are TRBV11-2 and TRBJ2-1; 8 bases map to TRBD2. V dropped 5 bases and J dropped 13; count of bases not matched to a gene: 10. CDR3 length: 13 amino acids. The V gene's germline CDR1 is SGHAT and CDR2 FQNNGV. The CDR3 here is CASSHGLAGFQFF. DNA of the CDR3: TGTGCCAGCAGCCACGGACTAGCAGGATTTCAGTTCTTC.

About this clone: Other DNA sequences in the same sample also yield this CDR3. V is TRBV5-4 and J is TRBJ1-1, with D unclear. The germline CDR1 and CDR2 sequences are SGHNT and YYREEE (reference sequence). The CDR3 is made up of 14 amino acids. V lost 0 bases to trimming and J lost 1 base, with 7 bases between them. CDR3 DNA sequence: TGTGCCAGCAGCTTGGCCGCGGGGAACACTGAAGCTTTCTTT. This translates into CASSLAAGNTEAFF.

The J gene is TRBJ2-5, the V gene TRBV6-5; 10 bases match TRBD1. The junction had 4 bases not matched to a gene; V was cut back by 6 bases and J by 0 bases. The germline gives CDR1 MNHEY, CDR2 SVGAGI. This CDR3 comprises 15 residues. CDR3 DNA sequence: TGTGCCAGCAGCTCAGACAGGGGGCACCAAGAGACCCAGTACTTC. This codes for CASSSDRGHQETQYF.

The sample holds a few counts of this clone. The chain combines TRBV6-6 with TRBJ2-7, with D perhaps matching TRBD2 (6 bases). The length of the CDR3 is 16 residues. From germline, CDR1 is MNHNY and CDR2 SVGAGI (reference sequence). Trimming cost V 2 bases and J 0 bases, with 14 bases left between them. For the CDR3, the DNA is TGTGCCAGCAGTTACCCGGGGCGGGGCTCCTCCTACGAGCAGTACTTC. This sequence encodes CASSYPGRGSSYEQYF.

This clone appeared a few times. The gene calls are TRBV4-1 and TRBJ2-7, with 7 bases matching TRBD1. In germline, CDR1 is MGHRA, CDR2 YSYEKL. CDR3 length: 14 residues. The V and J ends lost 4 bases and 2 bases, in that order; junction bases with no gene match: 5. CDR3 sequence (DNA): TGCGCCAGCAGCCCGGGACAGCTTACCTACGAGCAGTACTTC. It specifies CASSPGQLTYEQYF.

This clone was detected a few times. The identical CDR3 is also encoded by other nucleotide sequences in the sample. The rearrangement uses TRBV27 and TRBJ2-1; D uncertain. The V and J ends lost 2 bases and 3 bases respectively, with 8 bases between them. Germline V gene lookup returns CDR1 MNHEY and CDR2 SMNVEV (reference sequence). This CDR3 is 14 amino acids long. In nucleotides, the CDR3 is TGTGCCAGCAGTTTAACGGCGATCTACAATGAGCAGTTCTTC. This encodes CASSLTAIYNEQFF.

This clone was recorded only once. For the CDR3, the DNA is TGTGCCAGCAGTTTAACGGCCAAGATGAACACTGAAGCTTTCTTT. Translated: CASSLTAKMNTEAFF. The chain employs TRBV27 and TRBJ1-1; D unresolved. Between the trimmed V and J ends, which lost 2 bases and 0 bases, there was a span of 10 bases. Germline loops: CDR1 MNHEY, CDR2 SMNVEV (reference sequence). The CDR3 has 15 residues.